Ten or more counts support the clone carrying this T cell receptor beta chain. The entry originates in a study of spatial heterogeneity in lung cancer. The ends were cut back, 5 bases at V and 0 bases at J, with 13 bases in the middle. The germline V gene encodes CDR1 SGHVS and CDR2 FQNEAQ. The CDR3 totals 15 residues. TCRdb reprocessed the 5' RACE reads via MiXCR and lists one record per CDR3 protein. Among 30,000 to 45,000 distinct CDR3 sequences listed, approximately 3% were seen once. The time point: sample taken at primary tumor resection. Patients with untreated early-stage non-small cell lung cancer, numbering 72, were the donors.

This specimen consisted of normal lung tissue next to the tumor, obtained at surgery. This TCR came from a male donor with early-stage non-small cell lung cancer. The J gene is TRBJ1-1, the V gene TRBV7-8; maybe TRBD1 (5 bases). The CDR3 sequence: CASSPPGRMNTEAFF. In DNA form, the CDR3 reads TGTGCCAGCAGCCCGCCGGGACGGATGAACACTGAAGCTTTCTTT.